This T cell receptor beta chain appears in the sequencing data of a study of tumor-infiltrating lymphocytes in localized non-small cell lung cancer. Across the study: Tumor tissue and non-adjacent uninvolved lung came from each patient. Study-level findings and limits: TCRbeta sequencing showed higher T cell infiltration in tumors than uninvolved lung. TCR sequencing covered a subset of patients with enough tissue.

This clone was detected a few times. The antigen is not known. Profiling relied on immunoSEQ multiplex PCR, and the TCRdb table lists in-frame clones only, not all of them. The sample holds thousands of clones, roughly 45% seen once. Trimming pared 1 base from V and 1 base from J, leaving 9 bases between. Germline V gives CDR1 SGHAT, CDR2 FQNNGV. CDR3 size: 15 residues. This sequence joins TRBV11-2 and TRBJ2-3; TRBD1 might be the D (5 bases). The TCR was taken from a human donor with non-small cell lung cancer. Material for sequencing was uninvolved lung tissue not adjacent to the tumor. The CDR3 DNA reads TGTGCCAGCAGCTTAGCCTCACAGGGCACAGATACGCAGTATTTT. As protein: CASSLASQGTDTQYF.